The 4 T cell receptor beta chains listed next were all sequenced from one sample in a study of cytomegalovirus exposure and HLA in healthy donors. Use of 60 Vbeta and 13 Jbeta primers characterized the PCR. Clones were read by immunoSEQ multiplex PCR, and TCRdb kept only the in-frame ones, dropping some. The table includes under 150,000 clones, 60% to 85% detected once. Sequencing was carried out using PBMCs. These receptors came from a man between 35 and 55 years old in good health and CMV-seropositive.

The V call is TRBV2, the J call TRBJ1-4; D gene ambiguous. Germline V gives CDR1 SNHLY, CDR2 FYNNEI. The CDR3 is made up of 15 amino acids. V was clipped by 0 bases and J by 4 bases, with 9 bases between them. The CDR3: CASSEAFGFNEKLFF. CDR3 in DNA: TGTGCCAGCAGTGAAGCGTTCGGGTTTAATGAAAAACTGTTTTTT.

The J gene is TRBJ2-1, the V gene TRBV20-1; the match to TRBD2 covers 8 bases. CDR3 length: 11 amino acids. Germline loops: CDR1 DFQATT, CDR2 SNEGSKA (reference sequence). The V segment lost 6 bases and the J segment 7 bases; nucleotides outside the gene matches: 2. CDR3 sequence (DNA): TGCAGTGCCACGGGAGGGAATGAGCAGTTCTTC. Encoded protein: CSATGGNEQFF.

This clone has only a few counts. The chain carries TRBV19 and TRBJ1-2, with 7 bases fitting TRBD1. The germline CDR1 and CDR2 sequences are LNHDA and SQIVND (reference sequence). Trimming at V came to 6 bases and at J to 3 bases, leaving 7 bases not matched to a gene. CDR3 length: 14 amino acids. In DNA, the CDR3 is TGTGCCAGTAGCAAAACCCAGGGGGACTATGGCTACACCTTC. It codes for CASSKTQGDYGYTF.

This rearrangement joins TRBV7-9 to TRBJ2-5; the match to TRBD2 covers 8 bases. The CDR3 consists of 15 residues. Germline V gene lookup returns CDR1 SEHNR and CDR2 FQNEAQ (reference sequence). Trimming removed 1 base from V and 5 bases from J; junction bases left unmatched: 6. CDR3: CASSLGRGVLETQYF. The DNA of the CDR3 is TGTGCCAGCAGCTTAGGGCGGGGGGTTTTGGAGACCCAGTACTTC.